Each of the 9 T cell receptor beta chains below was sequenced from the same sample in a study of early T cells in non-severe SARS-CoV-2 infection. TCRdb analysed the 5' RACE reads with MiXCR anew, one entry per CDR3 protein. Among tens of thousands of distinct CDR3 sequences listed, roughly 8% were seen once. The sequenced sample was whole blood. Receptors originate from an adult who was a healthcare worker with PCR-confirmed SARS-CoV-2 infection or an uninfected control (not recorded which).

About this clonotype itself: The CDR3 end shows no conserved phenylalanine or tryptophan, and so a read error is likely. The rearrangement uses TRBV7-9 and TRBJ2-1; D gene ambiguous. Trimming took off 5 bases at V and 7 bases at J, with 6 bases between the two ends. Germline values: CDR1 SEHNR, CDR2 FQNEAQ (reference sequence). This CDR3 has 11 amino acids. CDR3 DNA: TGTGCCAGCAGCGTGCAGAATGAGCAGTTCTCC. It is translated as CASSVQNEQFS.

This clonotype was recorded many times. V is TRBV12-3 or TRBV12-4 and J is TRBJ2-3, with D unresolved. Trimming took 3 bases from V and 3 from J, leaving 7 bases between them. The CDR3 length is 13 residues. CDR3 DNA: TGTGCCAGCAGTTTGATAGAAACAGATACGCAGTATTTT. Translating gives CASSLIETDTQYF.

The chain recombines TRBV10-3 with TRBJ2-5; the D gene could be TRBD1 or TRBD2 (5 bases each). V was trimmed by 10 bases and J by 6 bases, leaving 24 bases between them. The CDR3 spans 15 residues. CDR1 is ENHRY, CDR2 SYGVKD, per germline. The CDR3 loop is CASESGRGDQQTQYF. CDR3 DNA sequence: TGTGCCAGCGAAAGTGGGAGAGGGGATCAACAGACCCAGTACTTC.

This clonotype has just a few counts. The chain couples TRBV7-9 to TRBJ2-2; no clear D. The germline CDR1 and CDR2 sequences are SEHNR and FQNEAQ (reference sequence). This CDR3 contains 16 residues. V shed 4 bases and J shed 0 bases, with 12 bases lying between them. CDR3 DNA sequence: TGTGCCAGCAGCTCCCACCATGTCGCGAACACCGGGGAGCTGTTTTTT. Its translation: CASSSHHVANTGELFF.

Ten or more counts support this clonotype. The chain couples TRBV6-6 to TRBJ2-1; D perhaps matches TRBD2 (6 bases). Trimming removed 8 bases from V and 7 bases from J, with 21 bases in between. CDR1 MNHNY and CDR2 SVGAGI come from the germline V gene (reference sequence). CDR3 size: 15 residues. CDR3 in amino acids: CASETRRDPRNEQFF. DNA of the CDR3: TGTGCCAGCGAAACAAGGCGGGACCCCCGGAATGAGCAGTTCTTC.

This clonotype was seen at least ten times. This chain uses TRBV20-1 with TRBJ1-5; D gene uncertain. Trimming removed 0 bases from V and 0 bases from J, with 12 bases in between. The CDR3 is 16 residues long. Germline V CDR1 and CDR2: DFQATT, SNEGSKA (reference sequence). Here the CDR3 reads CSAREGISYSNQPQHF. DNA of the CDR3: TGCAGTGCTAGAGAAGGAATTAGTTATAGCAATCAGCCCCAGCATTTT.

The chain recombines TRBV7-9 with TRBJ1-4; 9 bases agree with TRBD1. The CDR3 runs 15 residues. The V and J ends lost 3 bases and 6 bases, in that order; junction bases with no gene match: 5. Germline V lookup: CDR1 SEHNR, CDR2 FQNEAQ (reference sequence). The CDR3 coding sequence is TGTGCCAGCAGCTTGTCGGGACAGGGTCATGAAAAACTGTTTTTT. This encodes CASSLSGQGHEKLFF.

The sample holds a few counts of this clonotype. This chain links TRBV27 with TRBJ2-3; D may be TRBD1 (6 bases). The V end lost 3 bases, the J end lost 4 bases, and 11 bases lay between the germline ends. CDR1 MNHEY and CDR2 SMNVEV come from the germline V gene (reference sequence). The CDR3 runs to 14 residues. CDR3 sequence (DNA): TGTGCCAGCAGTTTCAGGGGAGTTTCAGATACGCAGTATTTT. Translating it yields CASSFRGVSDTQYF.

This clonotype was found many times. The gene calls are TRBV27 and TRBJ2-3; weak D call: TRBD1 (6 bases). This CDR3 spans 11 amino acids. Germline CDR1 MNHEY, CDR2 SMNVEV (reference sequence). V lost 2 bases, J lost 11 bases, and 8 bases lay in between. In DNA form, the CDR3 reads TGTGCCAGCAGTTTAGGGGGCCTGCAGTATTTT. It translates to CASSLGGLQYF.